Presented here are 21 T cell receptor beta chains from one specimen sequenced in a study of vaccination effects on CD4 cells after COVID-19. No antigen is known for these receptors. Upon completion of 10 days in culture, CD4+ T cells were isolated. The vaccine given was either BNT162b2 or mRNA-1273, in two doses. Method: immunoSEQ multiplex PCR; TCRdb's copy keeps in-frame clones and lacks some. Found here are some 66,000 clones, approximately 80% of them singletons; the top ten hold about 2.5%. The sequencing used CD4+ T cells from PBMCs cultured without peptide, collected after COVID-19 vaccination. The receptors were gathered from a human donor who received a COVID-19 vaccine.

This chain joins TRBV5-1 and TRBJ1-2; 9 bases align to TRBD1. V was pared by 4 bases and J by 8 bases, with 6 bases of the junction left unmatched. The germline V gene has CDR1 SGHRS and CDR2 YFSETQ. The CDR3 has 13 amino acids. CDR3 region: CASSPGQGGGYTF. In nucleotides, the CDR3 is TGCGCCAGCAGCCCGGGACAGGGTGGGGGCTACACCTTC.

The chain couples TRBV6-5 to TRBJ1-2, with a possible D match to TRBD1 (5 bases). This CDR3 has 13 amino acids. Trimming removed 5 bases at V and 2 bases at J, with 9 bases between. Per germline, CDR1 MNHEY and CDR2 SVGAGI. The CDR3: CASSLTGNYGYTF. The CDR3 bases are TGTGCCAGCAGTCTAACAGGAAACTATGGCTACACCTTC.

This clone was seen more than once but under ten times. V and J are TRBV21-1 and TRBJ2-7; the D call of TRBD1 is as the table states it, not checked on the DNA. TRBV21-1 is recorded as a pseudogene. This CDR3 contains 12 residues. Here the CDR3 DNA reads TGTGCCGGAGGGGACAGTTCCTACGAGCAGTACGTC. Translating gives CAGGDSSYEQYV.

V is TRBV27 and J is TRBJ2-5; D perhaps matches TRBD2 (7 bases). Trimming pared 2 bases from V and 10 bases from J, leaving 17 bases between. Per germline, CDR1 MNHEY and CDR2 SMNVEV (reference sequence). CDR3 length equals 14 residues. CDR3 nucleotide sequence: TGTGCCAGCAGTTTAAACCCCCGAGGGGGGGACCAGTACTTC. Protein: CASSLNPRGGDQYF.

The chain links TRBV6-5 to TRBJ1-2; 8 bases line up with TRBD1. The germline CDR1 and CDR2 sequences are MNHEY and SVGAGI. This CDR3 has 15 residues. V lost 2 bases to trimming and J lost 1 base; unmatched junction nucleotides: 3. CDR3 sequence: CASSYTGQGNYGYTF. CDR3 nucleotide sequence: TGTGCCAGCAGTTACACTGGACAGGGTAACTATGGCTACACCTTC.

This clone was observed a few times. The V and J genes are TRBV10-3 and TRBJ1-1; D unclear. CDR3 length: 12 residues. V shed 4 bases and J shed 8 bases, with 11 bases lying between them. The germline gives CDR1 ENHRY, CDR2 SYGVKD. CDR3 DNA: TGTGCCATCAGTGGGATCGCTGGGGAAGCTTTCTTT. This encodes CAISGIAGEAFF.

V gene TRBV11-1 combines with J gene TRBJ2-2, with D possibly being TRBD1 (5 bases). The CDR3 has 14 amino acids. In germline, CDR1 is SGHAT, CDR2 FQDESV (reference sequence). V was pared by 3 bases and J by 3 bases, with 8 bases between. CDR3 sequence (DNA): TGTGCCAGCAGCTTCAGGGTTGACACCGGGGAGCTGTTTTTT. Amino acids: CASSFRVDTGELFF. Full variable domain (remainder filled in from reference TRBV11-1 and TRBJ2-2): EAEVAQSPRYKITEKSQAVAFWCDPISGHATLYWYRQILGQGPELLVQFQDESVVDDSQLPKDRFSAERLKGVDSTLKIQPAELGDSAMYLCASSFRVDTGELFFGEGSRLTVL.

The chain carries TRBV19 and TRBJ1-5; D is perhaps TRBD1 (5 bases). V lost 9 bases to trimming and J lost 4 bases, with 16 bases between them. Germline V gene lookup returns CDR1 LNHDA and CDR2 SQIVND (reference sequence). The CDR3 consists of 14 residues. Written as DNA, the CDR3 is TGTGCCAGCGCGCTAGGGGATGGGAATCAGCCCCAGCATTTT. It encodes CASALGDGNQPQHF.

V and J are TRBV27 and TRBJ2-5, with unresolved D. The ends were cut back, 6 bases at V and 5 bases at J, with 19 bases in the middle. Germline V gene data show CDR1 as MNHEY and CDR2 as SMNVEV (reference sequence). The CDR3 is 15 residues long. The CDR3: CASRNHDLPRETQYF. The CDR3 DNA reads TGTGCCAGCAGAAACCACGATCTCCCTCGGGAGACCCAGTACTTC.

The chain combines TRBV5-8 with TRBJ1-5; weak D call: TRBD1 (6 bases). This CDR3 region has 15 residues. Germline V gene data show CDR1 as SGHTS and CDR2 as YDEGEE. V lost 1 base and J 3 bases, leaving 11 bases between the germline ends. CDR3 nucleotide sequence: TGTGCCAGCAGCTTGTATGGACAGAACAATCAGCCCCAGCATTTT. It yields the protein CASSLYGQNNQPQHF.

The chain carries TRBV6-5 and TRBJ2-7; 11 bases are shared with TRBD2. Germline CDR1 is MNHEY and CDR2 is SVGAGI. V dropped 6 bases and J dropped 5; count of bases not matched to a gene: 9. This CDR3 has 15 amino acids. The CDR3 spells CASRSLAGGPDEQYV. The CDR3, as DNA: TGTGCCAGCAGGAGTCTAGCGGGGGGTCCTGACGAGCAGTACGTC.

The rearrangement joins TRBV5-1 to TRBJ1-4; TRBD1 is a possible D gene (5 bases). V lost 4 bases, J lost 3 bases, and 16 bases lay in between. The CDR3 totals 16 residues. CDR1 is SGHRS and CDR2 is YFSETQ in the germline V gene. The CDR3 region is CASSQRPGGPNEKLFF. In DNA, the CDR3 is TGCGCCAGCAGCCAAAGGCCGGGGGGTCCTAATGAAAAACTGTTTTTT.

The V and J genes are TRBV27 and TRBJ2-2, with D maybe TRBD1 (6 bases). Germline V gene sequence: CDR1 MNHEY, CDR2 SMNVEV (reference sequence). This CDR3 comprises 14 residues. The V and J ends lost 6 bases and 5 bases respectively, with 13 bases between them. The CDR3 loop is CASSTGFGTGELFF. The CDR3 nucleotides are TGTGCCAGCAGCACAGGGTTTGGGACCGGGGAGCTGTTTTTT.

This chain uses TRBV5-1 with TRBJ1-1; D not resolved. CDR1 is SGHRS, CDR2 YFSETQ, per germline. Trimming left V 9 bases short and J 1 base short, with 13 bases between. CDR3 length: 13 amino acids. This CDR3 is CATRLGPNTEAFF. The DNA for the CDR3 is TGCGCCACCAGATTAGGGCCGAACACTGAAGCTTTCTTT.

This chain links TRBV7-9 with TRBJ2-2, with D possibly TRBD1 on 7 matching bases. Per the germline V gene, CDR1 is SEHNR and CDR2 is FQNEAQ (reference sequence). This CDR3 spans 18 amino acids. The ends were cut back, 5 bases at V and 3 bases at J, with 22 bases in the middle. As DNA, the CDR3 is TGTGCCAGCAGCCGAGACAGGGACCCCTGGAGGGACACCGGGGAGCTGTTTTTT. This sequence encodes CASSRDRDPWRDTGELFF.

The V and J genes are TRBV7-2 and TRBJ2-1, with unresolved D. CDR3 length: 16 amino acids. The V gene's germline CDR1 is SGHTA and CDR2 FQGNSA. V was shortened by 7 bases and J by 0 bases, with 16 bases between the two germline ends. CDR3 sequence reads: CASTPIRGFSYNEQFF. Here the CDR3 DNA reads TGTGCCAGCACCCCCATCCGAGGATTCTCCTACAATGAGCAGTTCTTC.

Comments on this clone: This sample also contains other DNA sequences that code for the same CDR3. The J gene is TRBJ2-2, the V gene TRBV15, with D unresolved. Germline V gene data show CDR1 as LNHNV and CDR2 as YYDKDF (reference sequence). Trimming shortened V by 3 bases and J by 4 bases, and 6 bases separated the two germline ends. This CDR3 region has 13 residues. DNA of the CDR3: TGTGCCACCAGCAGCAAGGGCACCGGGGAGCTGTTTTTT. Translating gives CATSSKGTGELFF.

In DNA, the CDR3 is TGTGCCAGTAGTATAGGACTCATCACAGATACGCAGTATTTT. Protein sequence: CASSIGLITDTQYF. J is TRBJ2-3 and V is TRBV19; D unclear. With 1 base removed from V and 2 bases from J, the gap between germline ends came to 7 bases. Germline assignment: CDR1 LNHDA and CDR2 SQIVND (reference sequence). The CDR3 consists of 14 residues.

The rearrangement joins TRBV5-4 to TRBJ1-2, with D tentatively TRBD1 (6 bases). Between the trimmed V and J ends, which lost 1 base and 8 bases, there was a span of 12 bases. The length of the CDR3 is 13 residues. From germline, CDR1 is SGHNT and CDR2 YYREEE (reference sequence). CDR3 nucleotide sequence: TGTGCCAGCAGCTTGACGGGGGCTGGCGGCTACACCTTC. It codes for CASSLTGAGGYTF. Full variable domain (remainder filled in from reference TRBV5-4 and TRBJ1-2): ETGVTQSPTHLIKTRGQQVTLRCSSQSGHNTVSWYQQALGQGPQFIFQYYREEENGRGNFPPRFSGLQFPNYSSELNVNALELDDSALYLCASSLTGAGGYTFGSGTRLTVV.

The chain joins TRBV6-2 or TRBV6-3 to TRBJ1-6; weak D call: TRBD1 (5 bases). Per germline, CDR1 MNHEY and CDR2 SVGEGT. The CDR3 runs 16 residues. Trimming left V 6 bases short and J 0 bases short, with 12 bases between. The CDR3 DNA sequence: TGTGCCAGCAGCCGGGACCGAAACTCCTATAATTCACCCCTCCACTTT. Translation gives CASSRDRNSYNSPLHF.

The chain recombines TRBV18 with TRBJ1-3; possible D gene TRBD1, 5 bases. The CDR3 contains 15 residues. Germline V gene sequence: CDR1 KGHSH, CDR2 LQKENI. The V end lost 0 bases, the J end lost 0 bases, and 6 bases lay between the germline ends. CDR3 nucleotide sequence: TGTGCCAGCTCACCACCGGGGACCTCTGGAAACACCATATATTTT. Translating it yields CASSPPGTSGNTIYF.